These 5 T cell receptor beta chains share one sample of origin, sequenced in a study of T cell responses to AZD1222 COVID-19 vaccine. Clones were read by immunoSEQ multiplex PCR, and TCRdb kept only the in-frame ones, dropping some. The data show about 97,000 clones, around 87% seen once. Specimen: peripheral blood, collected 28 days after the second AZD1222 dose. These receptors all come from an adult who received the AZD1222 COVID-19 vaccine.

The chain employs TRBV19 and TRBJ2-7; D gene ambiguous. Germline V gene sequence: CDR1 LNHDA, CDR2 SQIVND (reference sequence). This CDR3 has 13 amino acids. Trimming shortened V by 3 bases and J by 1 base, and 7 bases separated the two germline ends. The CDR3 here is CASSMSESYEQYF. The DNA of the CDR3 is TGTGCCAGTAGTATGAGCGAGTCCTACGAGCAGTACTTC.

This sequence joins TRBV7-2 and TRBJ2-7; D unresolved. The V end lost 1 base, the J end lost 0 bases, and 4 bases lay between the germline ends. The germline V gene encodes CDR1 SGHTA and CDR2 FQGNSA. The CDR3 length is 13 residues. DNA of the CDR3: TGTGCCAGCAGCTTAGAGTTCTCCTACGAGCAGTACTTC. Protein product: CASSLEFSYEQYF.

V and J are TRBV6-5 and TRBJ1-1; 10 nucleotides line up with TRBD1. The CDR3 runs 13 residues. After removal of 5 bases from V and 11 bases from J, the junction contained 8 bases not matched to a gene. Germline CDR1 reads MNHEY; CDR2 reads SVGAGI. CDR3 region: CASSMTGTGDAFF. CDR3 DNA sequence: TGTGCCAGCAGTATGACCGGGACAGGGGATGCTTTCTTT.

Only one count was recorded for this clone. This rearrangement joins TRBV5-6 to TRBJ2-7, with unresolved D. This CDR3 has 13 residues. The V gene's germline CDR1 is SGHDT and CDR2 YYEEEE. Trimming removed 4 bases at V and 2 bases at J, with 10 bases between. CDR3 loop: CASSPGPTYEQYF. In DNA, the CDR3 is TGTGCCAGCAGCCCTGGACCGACCTACGAGCAGTACTTC.

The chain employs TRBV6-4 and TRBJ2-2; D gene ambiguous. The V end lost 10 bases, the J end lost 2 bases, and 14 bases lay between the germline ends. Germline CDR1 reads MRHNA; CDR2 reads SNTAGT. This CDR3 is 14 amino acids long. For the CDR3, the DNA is TGTGCCACCCAACTTTCCCCAAACACCGGGGAGCTGTTTTTT. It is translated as CATQLSPNTGELFF.